This T cell receptor (beta chain) was identified during a study of blood T cell repertoires in COVID-19. In the study overall: Spain, Italy and the United States supplied samples that represented acute and convalescent COVID-19. T cells, B-cell-depleted T cells, or PBMCs provided the cDNA or gDNA that served as material.

The junction had 5 bases not matched to a gene; V was cut back by 2 bases and J by 4 bases. Germline V gives CDR1 SGHRS, CDR2 YFSETQ. This CDR3 is built from 16 residues. Per the original data handling: Amplification of reference gene primers was used by the study to estimate nucleated cell counts. Generated by immunoSEQ multiplex PCR, the TCRdb table keeps only in-frame clones and is missing some. From that table come the V and J calls and clone size; the DNA was used to work out D and trimming. This table holds around 190,000 clones, 70% to 90% found once. Input material: peripheral blood. This sequence joins TRBV5-1 and TRBJ2-6; 8 nucleotides align to TRBD1. The sequence came from a man aged 50 or older with active or convalescent COVID-19. CDR3 DNA: TGCGCCAGCAGCTTAGACAGGGGCCTAGGGGCCAACGTCCTGACTTTC. It codes for CASSLDRGLGANVLTF.